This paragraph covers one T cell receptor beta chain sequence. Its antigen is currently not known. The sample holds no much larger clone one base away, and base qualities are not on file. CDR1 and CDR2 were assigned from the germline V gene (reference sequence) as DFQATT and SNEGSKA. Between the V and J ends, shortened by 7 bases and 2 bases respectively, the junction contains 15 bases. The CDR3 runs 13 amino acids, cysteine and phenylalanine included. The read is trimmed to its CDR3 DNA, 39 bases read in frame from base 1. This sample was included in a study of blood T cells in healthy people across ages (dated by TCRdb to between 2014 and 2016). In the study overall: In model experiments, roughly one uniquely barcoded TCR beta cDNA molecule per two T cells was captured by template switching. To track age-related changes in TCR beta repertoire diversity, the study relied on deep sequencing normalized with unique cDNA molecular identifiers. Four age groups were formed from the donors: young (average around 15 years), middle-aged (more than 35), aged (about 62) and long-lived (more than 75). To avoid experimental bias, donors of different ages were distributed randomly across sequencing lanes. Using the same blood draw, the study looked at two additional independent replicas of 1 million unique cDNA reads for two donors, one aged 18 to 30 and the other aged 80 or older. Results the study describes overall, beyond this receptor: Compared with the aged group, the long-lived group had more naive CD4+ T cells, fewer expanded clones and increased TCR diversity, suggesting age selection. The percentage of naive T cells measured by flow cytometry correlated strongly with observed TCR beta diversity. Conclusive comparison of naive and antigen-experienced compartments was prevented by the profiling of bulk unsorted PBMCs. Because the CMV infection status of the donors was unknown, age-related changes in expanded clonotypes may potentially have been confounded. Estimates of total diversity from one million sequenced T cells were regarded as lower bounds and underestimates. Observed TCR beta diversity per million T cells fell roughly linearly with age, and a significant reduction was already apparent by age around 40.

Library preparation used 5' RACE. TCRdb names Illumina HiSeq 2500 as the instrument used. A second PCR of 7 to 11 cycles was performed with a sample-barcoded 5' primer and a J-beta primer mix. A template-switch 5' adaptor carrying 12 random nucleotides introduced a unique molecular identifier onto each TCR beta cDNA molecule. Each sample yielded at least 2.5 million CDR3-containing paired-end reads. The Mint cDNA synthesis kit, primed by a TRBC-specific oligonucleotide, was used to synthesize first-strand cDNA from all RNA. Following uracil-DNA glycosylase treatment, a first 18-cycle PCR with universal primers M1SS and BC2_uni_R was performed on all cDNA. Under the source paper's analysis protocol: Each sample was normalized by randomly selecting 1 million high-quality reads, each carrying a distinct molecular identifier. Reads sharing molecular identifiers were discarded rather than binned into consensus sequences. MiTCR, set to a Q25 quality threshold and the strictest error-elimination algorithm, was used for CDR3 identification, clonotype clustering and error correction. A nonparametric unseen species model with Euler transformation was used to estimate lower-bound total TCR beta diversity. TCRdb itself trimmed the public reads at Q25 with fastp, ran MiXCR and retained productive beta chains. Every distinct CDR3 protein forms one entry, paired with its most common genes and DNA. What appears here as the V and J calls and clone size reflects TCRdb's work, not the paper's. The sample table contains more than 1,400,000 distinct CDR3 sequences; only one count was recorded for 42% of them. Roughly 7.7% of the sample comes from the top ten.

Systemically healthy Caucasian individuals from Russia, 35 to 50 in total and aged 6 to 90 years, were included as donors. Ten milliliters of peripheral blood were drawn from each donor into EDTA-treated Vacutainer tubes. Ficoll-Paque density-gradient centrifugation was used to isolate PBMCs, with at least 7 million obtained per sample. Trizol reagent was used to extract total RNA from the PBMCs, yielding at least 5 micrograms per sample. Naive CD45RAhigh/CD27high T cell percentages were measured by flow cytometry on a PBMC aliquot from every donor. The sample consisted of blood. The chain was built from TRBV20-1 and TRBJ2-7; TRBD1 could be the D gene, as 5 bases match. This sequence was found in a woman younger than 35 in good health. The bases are TGCAGTGTAAGGGGTAGCCCTACCTACGAGCAGTACTTC. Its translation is CSVRGSPTYEQYF.